This T cell receptor (beta chain) was identified during a study of radiation and T cells in renal cell carcinoma. Findings and caveats of the study: Top tumor clonotypes rose in blood 2 weeks post-radiation, then contracted.

The method was immunoSEQ multiplex PCR; TCRdb's version includes in-frame clones alone and lacks a portion of them. Of under 35,000 clones listed, 65% to 85% are singletons. For this clone: Its antigen remains unknown.

Stated time point: blood 4 weeks post-SBRT, at nephrectomy. The treatment was: 15 Gy SBRT to primary tumor, nephrectomy 4 weeks later. Nephrectomy followed 15 Gy stereotactic body radiation by 4 weeks. The V gene lost 1 base and the J gene lost 4 bases, with 13 bases spanning the gap. This CDR3 comprises 15 residues. Looked up from germline, CDR1 is LNHNV and CDR2 is YYDKDF (reference sequence). This chain links TRBV15 with TRBJ2-5, with unresolved D. The TCR sequence derives from a man in his sixties with renal cell carcinoma. The sample here was blood, taken from a patient whose treatment included radiotherapy and nephrectomy. As DNA, the CDR3 is TGTGCCACCAGCAGAGTGGGGTTGTTAGGAGAGACCCAGTACTTC. Its protein is CATSRVGLLGETQYF.